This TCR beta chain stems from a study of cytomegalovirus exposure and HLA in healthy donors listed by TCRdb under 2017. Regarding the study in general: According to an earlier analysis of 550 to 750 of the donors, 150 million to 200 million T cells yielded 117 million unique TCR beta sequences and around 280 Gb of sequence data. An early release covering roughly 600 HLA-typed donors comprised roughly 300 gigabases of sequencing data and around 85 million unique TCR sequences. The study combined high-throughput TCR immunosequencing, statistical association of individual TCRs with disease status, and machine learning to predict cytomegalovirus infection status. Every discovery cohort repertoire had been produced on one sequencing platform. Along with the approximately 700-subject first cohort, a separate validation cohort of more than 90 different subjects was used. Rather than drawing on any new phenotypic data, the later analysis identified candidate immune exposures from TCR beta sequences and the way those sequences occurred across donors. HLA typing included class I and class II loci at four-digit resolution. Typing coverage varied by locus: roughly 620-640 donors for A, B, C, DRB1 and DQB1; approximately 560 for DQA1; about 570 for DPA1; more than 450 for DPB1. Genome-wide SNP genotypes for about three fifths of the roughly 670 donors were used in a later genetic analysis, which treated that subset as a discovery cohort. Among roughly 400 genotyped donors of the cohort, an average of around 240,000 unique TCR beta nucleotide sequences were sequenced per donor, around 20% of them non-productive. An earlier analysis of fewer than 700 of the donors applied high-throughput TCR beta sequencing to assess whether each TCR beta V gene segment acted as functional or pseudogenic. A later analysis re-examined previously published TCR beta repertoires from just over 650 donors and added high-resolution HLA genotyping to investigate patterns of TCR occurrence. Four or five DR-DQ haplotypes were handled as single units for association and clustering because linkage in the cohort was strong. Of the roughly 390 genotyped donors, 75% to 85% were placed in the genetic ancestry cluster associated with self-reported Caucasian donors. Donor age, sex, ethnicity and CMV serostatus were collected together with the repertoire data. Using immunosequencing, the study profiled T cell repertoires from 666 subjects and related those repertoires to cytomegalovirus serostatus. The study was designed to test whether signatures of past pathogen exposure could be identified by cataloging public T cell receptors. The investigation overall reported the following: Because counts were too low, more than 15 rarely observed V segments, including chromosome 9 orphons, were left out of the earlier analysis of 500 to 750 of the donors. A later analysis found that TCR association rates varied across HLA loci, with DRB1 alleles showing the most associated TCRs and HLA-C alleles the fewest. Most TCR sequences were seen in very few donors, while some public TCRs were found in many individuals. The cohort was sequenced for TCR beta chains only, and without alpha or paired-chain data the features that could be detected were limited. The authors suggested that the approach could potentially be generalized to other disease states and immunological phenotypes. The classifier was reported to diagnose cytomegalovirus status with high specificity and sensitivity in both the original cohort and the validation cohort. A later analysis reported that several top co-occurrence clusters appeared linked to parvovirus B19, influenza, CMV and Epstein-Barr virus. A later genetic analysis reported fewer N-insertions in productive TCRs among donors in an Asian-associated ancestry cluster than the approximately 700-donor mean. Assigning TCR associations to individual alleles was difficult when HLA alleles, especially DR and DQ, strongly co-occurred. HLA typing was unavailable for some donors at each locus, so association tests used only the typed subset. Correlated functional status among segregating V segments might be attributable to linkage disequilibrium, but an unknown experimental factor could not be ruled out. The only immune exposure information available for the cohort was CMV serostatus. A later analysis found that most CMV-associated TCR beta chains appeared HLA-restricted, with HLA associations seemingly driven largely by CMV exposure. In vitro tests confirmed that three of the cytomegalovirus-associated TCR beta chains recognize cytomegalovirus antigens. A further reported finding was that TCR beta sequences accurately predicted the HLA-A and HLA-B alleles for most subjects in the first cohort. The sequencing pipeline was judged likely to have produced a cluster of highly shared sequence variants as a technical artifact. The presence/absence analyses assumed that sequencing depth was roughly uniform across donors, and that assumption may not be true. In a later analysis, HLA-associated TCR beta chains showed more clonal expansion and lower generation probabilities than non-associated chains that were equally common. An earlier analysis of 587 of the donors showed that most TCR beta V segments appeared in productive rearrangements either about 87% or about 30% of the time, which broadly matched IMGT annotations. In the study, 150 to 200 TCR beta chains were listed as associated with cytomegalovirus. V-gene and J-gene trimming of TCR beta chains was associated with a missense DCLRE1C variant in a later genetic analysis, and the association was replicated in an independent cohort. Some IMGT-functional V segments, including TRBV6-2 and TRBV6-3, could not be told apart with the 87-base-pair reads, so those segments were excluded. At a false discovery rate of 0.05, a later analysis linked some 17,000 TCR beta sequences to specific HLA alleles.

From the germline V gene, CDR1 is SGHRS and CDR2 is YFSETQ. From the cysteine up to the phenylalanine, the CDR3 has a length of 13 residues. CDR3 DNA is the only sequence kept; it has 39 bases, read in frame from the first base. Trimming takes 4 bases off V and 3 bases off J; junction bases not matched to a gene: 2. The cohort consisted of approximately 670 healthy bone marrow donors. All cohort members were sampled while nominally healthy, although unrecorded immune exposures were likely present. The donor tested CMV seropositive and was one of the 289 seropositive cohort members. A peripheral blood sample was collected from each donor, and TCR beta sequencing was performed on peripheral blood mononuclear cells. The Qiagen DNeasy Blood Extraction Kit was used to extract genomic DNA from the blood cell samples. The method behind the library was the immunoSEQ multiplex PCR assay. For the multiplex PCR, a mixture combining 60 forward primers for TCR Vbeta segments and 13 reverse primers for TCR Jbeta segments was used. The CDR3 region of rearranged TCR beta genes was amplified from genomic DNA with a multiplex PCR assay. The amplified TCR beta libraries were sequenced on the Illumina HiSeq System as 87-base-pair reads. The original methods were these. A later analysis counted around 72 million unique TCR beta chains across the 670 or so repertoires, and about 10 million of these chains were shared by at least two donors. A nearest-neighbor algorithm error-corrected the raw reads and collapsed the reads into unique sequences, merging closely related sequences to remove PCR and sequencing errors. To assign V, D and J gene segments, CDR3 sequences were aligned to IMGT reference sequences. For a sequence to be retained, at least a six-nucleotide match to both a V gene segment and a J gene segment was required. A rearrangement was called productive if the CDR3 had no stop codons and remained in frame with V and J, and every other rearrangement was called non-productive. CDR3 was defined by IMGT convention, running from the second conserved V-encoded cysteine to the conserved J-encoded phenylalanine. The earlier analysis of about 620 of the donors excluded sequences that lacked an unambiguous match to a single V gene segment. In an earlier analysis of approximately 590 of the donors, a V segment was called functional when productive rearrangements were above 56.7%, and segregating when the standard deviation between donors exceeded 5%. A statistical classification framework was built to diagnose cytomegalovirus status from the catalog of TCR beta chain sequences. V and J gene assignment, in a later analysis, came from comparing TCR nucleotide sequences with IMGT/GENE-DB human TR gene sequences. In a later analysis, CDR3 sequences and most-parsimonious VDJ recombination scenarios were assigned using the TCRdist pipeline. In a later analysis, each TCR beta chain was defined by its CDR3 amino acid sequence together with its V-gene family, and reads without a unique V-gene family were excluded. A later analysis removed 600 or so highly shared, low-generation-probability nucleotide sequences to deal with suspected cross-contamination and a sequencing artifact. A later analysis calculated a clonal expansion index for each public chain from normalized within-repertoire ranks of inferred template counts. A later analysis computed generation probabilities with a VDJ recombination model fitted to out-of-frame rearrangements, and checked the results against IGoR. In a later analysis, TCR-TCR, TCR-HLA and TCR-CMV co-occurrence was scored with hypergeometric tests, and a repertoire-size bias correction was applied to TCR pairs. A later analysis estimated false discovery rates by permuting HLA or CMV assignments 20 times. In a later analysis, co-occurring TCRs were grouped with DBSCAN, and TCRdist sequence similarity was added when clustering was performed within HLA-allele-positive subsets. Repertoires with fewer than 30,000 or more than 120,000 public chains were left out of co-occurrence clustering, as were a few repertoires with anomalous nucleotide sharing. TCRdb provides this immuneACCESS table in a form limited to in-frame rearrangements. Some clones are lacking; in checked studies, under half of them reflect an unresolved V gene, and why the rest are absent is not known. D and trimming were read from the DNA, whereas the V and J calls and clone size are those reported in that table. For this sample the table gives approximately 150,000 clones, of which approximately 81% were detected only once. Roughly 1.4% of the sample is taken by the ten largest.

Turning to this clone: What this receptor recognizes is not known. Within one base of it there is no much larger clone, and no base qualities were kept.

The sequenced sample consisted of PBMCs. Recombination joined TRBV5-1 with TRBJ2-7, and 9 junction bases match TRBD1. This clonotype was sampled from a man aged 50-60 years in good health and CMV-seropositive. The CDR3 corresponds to CASSTGQGYEQYF. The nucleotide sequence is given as TGCGCCAGCAGCACGGGACAGGGCTACGAGCAGTACTTC.